This T cell receptor beta chain was sequenced during a study of shared clonotypes between healthy human individuals. Here immunoSEQ multiplex PCR was the method, and the copy in TCRdb shows in-frame clones only, minus some. The sample contains some 2.4 million clones, 93% of which appear only once. V shed 3 bases and J 2 bases; nucleotides not matched to a gene: 4. This CDR3 comprises 15 residues. The germline gives CDR1 MGHRA, CDR2 YSYEKL. The sequenced material came from naive CD4+ T cells from PBMCs. Regarding subset: CD45RA+ positively selected. The chain links TRBV4-1 to TRBJ2-7; 10 bases map to TRBD2. This TCR was sampled from a man aged 18-30 years in good health. Some clones in this sample may be carry-over from other donors' samples. For the CDR3, the DNA is TGCGCCAGCAGCCAGGCAACTAGCGGGACCTACGAGCAGTACTTC. It translates to CASSQATSGTYEQYF.